The 20 T cell receptor beta chains below come from one sample, sequenced in a study of blood T cell repertoires in COVID-19. Data came from immunoSEQ multiplex PCR; TCRdb stores just in-frame clones and leaves some out. The table has 95,000 to 120,000 clones, around 84% seen once. Sequencing used peripheral blood. These receptors originate from a human donor in a cohort sampled during active COVID-19.

The chain recombines TRBV5-1 with TRBJ2-5; maybe TRBD1 (6 bases). The CDR3 runs to 17 residues. Germline V CDR1 and CDR2: SGHRS, YFSETQ. V was shortened by 0 bases and J by 3 bases, with 18 bases between the two germline ends. The CDR3 coding sequence is TGCGCCAGCAGCTTGGCTCTAGACAGGTTCGGTGAAGAGACCCAGTACTTC. It codes for CASSLALDRFGEETQYF.

The J gene is TRBJ2-3, the V gene TRBV3-1 (or the pseudogene TRBV3-2); 7 bases match TRBD2. The junction had 6 bases not matched to a gene; V was cut back by 0 bases and J by 0 bases. Per germline, CDR1 LGHDT and CDR2 YNNKEL (reference sequence). The CDR3 has 17 residues. CDR3: CASSQDLTSASTDTQYF. The CDR3 region has the DNA TGTGCCAGCAGCCAAGATCTCACTAGCGCTAGCACAGATACGCAGTATTTT.

The genes are TRBV4-3 and TRBJ2-1; D call uncertain. Germline assignment: CDR1 LGHNA and CDR2 YSLEER. Deletions cut 0 bases from V and 3 bases from J, with 9 bases between. The CDR3 is 15 residues long. The CDR3 loop is CASSQDNWSYNEQFF. The CDR3 DNA sequence: TGCGCCAGCAGCCAAGATAACTGGAGCTACAATGAGCAGTTCTTC.

In this sample, this clone turned up once. This chain joins TRBV7-2 and TRBJ1-1; maybe TRBD1 (6 bases). V was trimmed by 4 bases and J by 3 bases, leaving 12 bases between them. The V gene's germline CDR1 is SGHTA and CDR2 FQGNSA. The CDR3 is made up of 14 amino acids. CDR3 sequence: CASSSAGEHTEAFF. The DNA for the CDR3 is TGTGCCAGCAGCTCGGCAGGGGAGCACACTGAAGCTTTCTTT.

The chain couples TRBV6-6 to TRBJ1-1; unclear D gene. The V end lost 0 bases, the J end lost 5 bases, and 10 bases lay between the germline ends. Germline-derived CDR1 and CDR2 are MNHNY and SVGAGI (reference sequence). CDR3 length: 14 residues. The CDR3 nucleotides are TGTGCCAGCAGTTACTCAGCCTCGGGGACTGAAGCTTTCTTT. This translates into CASSYSASGTEAFF.

The chain is built from TRBV5-5 and TRBJ2-7; tentative D call: TRBD2 (6 bases). V was cut by 2 bases and J by 4 bases, with 10 bases left in between. The CDR3 loop spans 13 amino acids. Germline loops: CDR1 SGHKS, CDR2 YYEKEE (reference sequence). The CDR3 loop reads CASSFGGWYEQYF. The DNA for the CDR3 is TGTGCCAGCAGCTTTGGGGGGTGGTACGAGCAGTACTTC.

The chain carries TRBV13 and TRBJ2-7, with 9 bases lining up with TRBD1. Germline lookup yields CDR1 PRHDT and CDR2 FYEKMQ (reference sequence). With 4 bases clipped from V and 3 bases from J, the junction kept 10 bases outside the gene matches. The CDR3 runs 16 residues. CDR3 region: CASSWGQGISYYEQYF. DNA for the CDR3: TGTGCCAGCAGCTGGGGACAGGGCATAAGTTACTACGAGCAGTACTTC. Filled out from reference TRBV13 and TRBJ2-7, the complete variable domain reads AAGVIQSPRHLIKEKRETATLKCYPIPRHDTVYWYQQGPGQDPQFLISFYEKMQSDKGSIPDRFSAQQFSDYHSELNMSSLELGDSALYFCASSWGQGISYYEQYFGPGTRLTVT.

The rearrangement uses TRBV19 and TRBJ1-4; no reliable D call. V lost 3 bases and J lost 4, with 15 bases in between. Germline CDR1 and CDR2: LNHDA and SQIVND (reference sequence). The CDR3 loop spans 16 amino acids. The CDR3 is CASSIGSSQSNEKLFF. CDR3 nucleotides: TGTGCCAGTAGTATTGGGTCATCACAGAGTAATGAAAAACTGTTTTTT.

This clone was counted only a few times. J is TRBJ1-3 and V is TRBV6-5; D remains unclear. Trimming removed 7 bases at V and 5 bases at J, with 18 bases between. Germline loops: CDR1 MNHEY, CDR2 SVGAGI. This CDR3 is 15 amino acids long. The CDR3 DNA reads TGTGCCAGCAACTCTCCCGGGGAATCTAGAAACACCATATATTTT. Protein sequence: CASNSPGESRNTIYF.

This chain connects TRBV25-1 to TRBJ2-3; D might be TRBD2 (6 bases). This CDR3 region has 16 residues. The V end lost 0 bases, the J end lost 6 bases, and 16 bases lay between the germline ends. Germline V gene lookup returns CDR1 MGHDK and CDR2 SYGVNS. The CDR3 is CASSEYRAGGSDTQYF. The CDR3 bases are TGTGCCAGCAGTGAATATCGGGCAGGAGGGTCGGATACGCAGTATTTT. Full variable domain (missing parts from reference TRBV25-1 and TRBJ2-3): EADIYQTPRYLVIGTGKKITLECSQTMGHDKMYWYQQDPGMELHLIHYSYGVNSTEKGDLSSESTVSRIRTEHFPLTLESARPSHTSQYLCASSEYRAGGSDTQYFGPGTRLTVL.

V is TRBV2 and J is TRBJ1-1, with 11 bases identical to TRBD1. Trimming at V came to 6 bases and at J to 5 bases, leaving 8 bases not matched to a gene. The germline V gene has CDR1 SNHLY and CDR2 FYNNEI. This CDR3 comprises 15 residues. The CDR3 sequence: CASRAGTGGFTEAFF. CDR3 sequence (DNA): TGTGCCAGCAGAGCCGGGACAGGGGGGTTTACTGAAGCTTTCTTT.

Judged by abundance, this clone is medium-sized. This chain links TRBV6-2 or TRBV6-3 with TRBJ1-5; D may be TRBD1 (5 bases). V dropped 8 bases and J dropped 5 bases, with 13 bases sitting between them. This CDR3 has 13 amino acids. The germline CDR1 and CDR2 sequences are MNHEY and SVGEGT. In DNA, the CDR3 is TGTGCCAGCGGCCTTGGGGCAGATCAGCCCCAGCATTTT. Protein: CASGLGADQPQHF.

The J gene is TRBJ1-1, the V gene TRBV7-3; D possibly corresponds to TRBD1 (6 bases). CDR1 and CDR2 from the germline V gene are SGHTA and FQGTGA. The CDR3 has 13 residues. V shed 7 bases and J shed 0 bases, with 9 bases lying between them. The CDR3 region is CASNREMNTEAFF. CDR3 nucleotides: TGTGCCAGCAACAGGGAGATGAACACTGAAGCTTTCTTT.

This chain links TRBV24-1 with TRBJ2-1; 7 nucleotides line up with TRBD2. With 3 bases clipped from V and 2 bases from J, the junction kept 3 bases outside the gene matches. This CDR3 has 15 residues. Germline CDR1 reads KGHDR; CDR2 reads SFDVKD. In nucleotides, the CDR3 is TGTGCCACCAGTGATCCCGGGACTACCTACAATGAGCAGTTCTTC. Translating it yields CATSDPGTTYNEQFF.

The chain joins TRBV7-9 to TRBJ2-1; the match to TRBD1 covers 11 bases. The CDR3 extends over 15 amino acids. Germline CDR1 SEHNR, CDR2 FQNEAQ (reference sequence). The junction had 3 bases not matched to a gene; V was cut back by 5 bases and J by 3 bases. The CDR3 sequence: CASSTGTGGYNEQFF. CDR3 DNA sequence: TGTGCCAGCAGCACCGGGACAGGGGGCTACAATGAGCAGTTCTTC. Based on the CDR3 plus reference TRBV7-9 and TRBJ2-1, the full variable domain is DTGVSQNPRHKITKRGQNVTFRCDPISEHNRLYWYRQTLGQGPEFLTYFQNEAQLEKSRLLSDRFSAERPKGSFSTLEIQRTEQGDSAMYLCASSTGTGGYNEQFFGPGTRLTVL.

This chain uses TRBV4-2 with TRBJ2-7; 11 nucleotides line up with TRBD2. This CDR3 is built from 15 residues. The germline V gene has CDR1 LGHNA and CDR2 YNFKEQ. After removal of 4 bases from V and 3 bases from J, the junction contained 5 bases not matched to a gene. In DNA, the CDR3 is TGTGCCAGCAGCCCCAGACTAGCGGGGCTCTACGAGCAGTACTTC. As protein: CASSPRLAGLYEQYF.

This clone was recorded a few times. The chain recombines TRBV29-1 with TRBJ1-1, with D perhaps matching TRBD1 (5 bases). Germline CDR1 is SQVTM and CDR2 is ANQGSEA. The CDR3 totals 13 residues. The V gene lost 6 bases and the J gene lost 4 bases, with 15 bases spanning the gap. CDR3 coding DNA: TGCAGCGTCGTGGCACTAAGGGGCACTGAAGCTTTCTTT. Its protein is CSVVALRGTEAFF.

The chain combines TRBV5-1 with TRBJ1-1; TRBD1 might be the D (6 bases). From germline, CDR1 is SGHRS and CDR2 YFSETQ. The CDR3 extends over 14 amino acids. Trimming removed 0 bases from V and 7 bases from J, with 13 bases in between. In DNA, the CDR3 is TGCGCCAGCAGCTTGGCCGGGCAGGGGATTGAAGCTTTCTTT. Translation gives CASSLAGQGIEAFF.

This clone was seen a single time. The chain employs TRBV3-1 (or the pseudogene TRBV3-2) and TRBJ1-2; the D gene is possibly TRBD1 (6 bases). CDR3 size: 15 residues. CDR1 is LGHDT and CDR2 is YNNKEL in the germline V gene (reference sequence). Trimming cost V 0 bases and J 1 base, with 9 bases left between them. The CDR3 region is CASSQEHRVNYGYTF. The CDR3 DNA reads TGTGCCAGCAGCCAAGAGCACAGGGTTAACTATGGCTACACCTTC.

This chain links TRBV15 with TRBJ1-2; no reliable D call. Per germline, CDR1 LNHNV and CDR2 YYDKDF (reference sequence). CDR3 length equals 12 residues. V was shortened by 0 bases and J by 8 bases, with 7 bases between the two germline ends. CDR3 sequence (DNA): TGTGCCACCAGCAGAGATTTCTCGGGCTACACCTTC. Protein sequence: CATSRDFSGYTF. Full variable domain (remainder filled in from reference TRBV15 and TRBJ1-2): DAMVIQNPRYQVTQFGKPVTLSCSQTLNHNVMYWYQQKSSQAPKLLFHYYDKDFNNEADTPDNFQSRRPNTSFCFLDIRSPGLGDTAMYLCATSRDFSGYTFGSGTRLTVV.